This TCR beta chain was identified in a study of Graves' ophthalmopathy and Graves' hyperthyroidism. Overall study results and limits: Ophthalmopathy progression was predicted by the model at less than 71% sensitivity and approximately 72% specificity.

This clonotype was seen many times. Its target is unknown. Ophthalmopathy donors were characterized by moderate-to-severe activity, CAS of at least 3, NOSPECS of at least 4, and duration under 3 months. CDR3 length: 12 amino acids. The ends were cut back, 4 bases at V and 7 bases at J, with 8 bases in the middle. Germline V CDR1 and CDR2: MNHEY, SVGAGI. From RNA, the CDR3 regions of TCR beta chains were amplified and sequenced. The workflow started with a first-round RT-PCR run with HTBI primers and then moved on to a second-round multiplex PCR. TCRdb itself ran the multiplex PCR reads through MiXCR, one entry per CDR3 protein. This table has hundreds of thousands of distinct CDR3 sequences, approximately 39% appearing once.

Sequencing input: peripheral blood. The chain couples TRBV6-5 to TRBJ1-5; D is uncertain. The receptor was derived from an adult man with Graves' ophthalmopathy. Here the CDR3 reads CASSWELQPQHF. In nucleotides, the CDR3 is TGTGCCAGCAGTTGGGAGCTCCAGCCCCAGCATTTT.